Each of the 17 T cell receptor beta chains below was sequenced from the same sample in a study of T cell responses to AZD1222 COVID-19 vaccine. Some clones are missing from TCRdb's copy, which holds only in-frame ones; the method was immunoSEQ multiplex PCR. The data hold around 200,000 clones, with 94% observed a single time. This material consisted of peripheral blood, taken 28 days after the second AZD1222 dose. The origin of the receptors is an adult who received the AZD1222 COVID-19 vaccine.

The genes are TRBV29-1 and TRBJ1-2; 9 nucleotides match TRBD1. Per the germline V gene, CDR1 is SQVTM and CDR2 is ANQGSEA. The junction had 5 bases not matched to a gene; V was cut back by 6 bases and J by 0 bases. The CDR3 is 14 residues long. CDR3 residues: CSVVGQGTNYGYTF. In nucleotides, the CDR3 is TGCAGCGTGGTAGGACAGGGGACTAACTATGGCTACACCTTC. The whole variable domain, remainder taken from reference TRBV29-1 and TRBJ1-2, is SAVISQKPSRDICQRGTSLTIQCQVDSQVTMMFWYRQQPGQSLTLIATANQGSEATYESGFVIDKFPISRPNLTFSTLTVSNMSPEDSSIYLCSVVGQGTNYGYTFGSGTRLTVV.

For this clone: Other nucleotide sequences from this sample produce the same CDR3. This sequence joins TRBV15 and TRBJ2-7; 10 positions agree with TRBD2. Germline CDR1 and CDR2: LNHNV and YYDKDF (reference sequence). V gave up 5 bases and J gave up 7 bases; unmatched junction bases: 11. The CDR3 has 15 amino acids. CDR3 protein: CATSGRLAGVGEQYF. The CDR3 bases are TGTGCCACCAGCGGAAGGCTAGCGGGAGTCGGAGAGCAGTACTTC. Looking up the rest from reference TRBV15 and TRBJ2-7 gives the full variable domain: DAMVIQNPRYQVTQFGKPVTLSCSQTLNHNVMYWYQQKSSQAPKLLFHYYDKDFNNEADTPDNFQSRRPNTSFCFLDIRSPGLGDTAMYLCATSGRLAGVGEQYFGPGTRLTVT.

The chain uses TRBV5-4 and TRBJ2-3; D not resolved. CDR1 is SGHNT, CDR2 YYREEE, per germline (reference sequence). CDR3 length equals 11 residues. The germline V and J ends were trimmed by 2 bases and 6 bases, with 4 bases remaining between them. The CDR3 coding sequence is TGTGCCAGCAGCTTAGCCGATACGCAGTATTTT. Amino acids: CASSLADTQYF.

V and J are TRBV9 and TRBJ2-1; unclear D gene. The V end lost 0 bases, the J end lost 0 bases, and 7 bases lay between the germline ends. Germline V lookup: CDR1 SGDLS, CDR2 YYNGEE. This CDR3 region has 15 residues. The CDR3 is CASSVGASSYNEQFF. In DNA, the CDR3 is TGTGCCAGCAGCGTAGGTGCGAGCTCCTACAATGAGCAGTTCTTC.

The rearrangement uses TRBV19 and TRBJ1-5; weak D call: TRBD1 (5 bases). Looked up from germline, CDR1 is LNHDA and CDR2 is SQIVND (reference sequence). V gave up 5 bases and J gave up 9 bases, with 11 bases separating them. The CDR3 sequence is 12 residues long. CDR3 loop: CASSLLDRPQHF. Here the CDR3 DNA reads TGTGCCAGTAGTCTCCTCGACAGGCCCCAGCATTTT.

The rearrangement links TRBV30 to TRBJ1-2; D ambiguous. V gave up 3 bases and J gave up 6 bases, with 14 bases separating them. The CDR3 runs to 13 residues. Germline CDR1 reads GTSNPN; CDR2 reads SVGIG (reference sequence). The CDR3 bases are TGTGCCTGGAGGCCACAGAGGCGTGATGGCTACACCTTC. Its protein is CAWRPQRRDGYTF.

This chain connects TRBV14 to TRBJ1-1; D is unclear. The germline V and J ends were trimmed by 3 bases and 0 bases, with 8 bases remaining between them. The CDR3 covers 14 residues. Germline values: CDR1 SGHDN, CDR2 FVKESK. The DNA of the CDR3 is TGTGCCAGCAGCCAGCGGCAGTTGAACACTGAAGCTTTCTTT. Translating gives CASSQRQLNTEAFF.

This clone was observed once. This chain uses TRBV7-9 with TRBJ1-6; D not resolved. This CDR3 has 13 amino acids. V was shortened by 5 bases and J by 7 bases, with 9 bases between the two germline ends. CDR1 and CDR2 (germline): SEHNR, FQNEAQ (reference sequence). CDR3 protein: CASSPSLNSPLHF. CDR3 nucleotide sequence: TGTGCCAGCAGCCCCTCTTTAAATTCACCCCTCCACTTT. Looking up the rest from reference TRBV7-9 and TRBJ1-6 gives the full variable domain: DTGVSQNPRHKITKRGQNVTFRCDPISEHNRLYWYRQTLGQGPEFLTYFQNEAQLEKSRLLSDRFSAERPKGSFSTLEIQRTEQGDSAMYLCASSPSLNSPLHFGNGTRLTVT.

The rearrangement uses TRBV4-1 and TRBJ1-3; D gene unclear. The CDR3 is 16 amino acids. In germline, CDR1 is MGHRA, CDR2 YSYEKL. Trimming took 2 bases from V and 0 from J, leaving 11 bases between them. The CDR3: CASSQYQRTSGNTIYF. The CDR3 coding sequence is TGCGCCAGCAGCCAATATCAGCGCACCTCTGGAAACACCATATATTTT.

The chain has TRBV29-1 and TRBJ1-1; D ambiguous. The germline V and J ends were trimmed by 7 bases and 1 base, with 4 bases remaining between them. The germline V gene has CDR1 SQVTM and CDR2 ANQGSEA. The CDR3 consists of 10 residues. Written as DNA, the CDR3 is TGCAGCGCGAAGAACACTGAAGCTTTCTTT. Amino acids: CSAKNTEAFF.

The V call is TRBV7-6, the J call TRBJ2-2; no reliable D call. The V gene lost 2 bases and the J gene lost 4 bases, with 11 bases spanning the gap. CDR3 length equals 15 residues. Germline V gives CDR1 SGHVS, CDR2 FNYEAQ. This CDR3 is CASSLSIPSTGELFF. CDR3 nucleotides: TGTGCCAGCAGCTTATCCATTCCCTCCACCGGGGAGCTGTTTTTT.

CDR3 sequence reads: CASSLERYNSPLHF. The CDR3 DNA reads TGTGCCAGCAGCTTGGAACGGTATAATTCACCCCTCCACTTT. The V and J genes are TRBV5-6 and TRBJ1-6, with D hard to call. The length of the CDR3 is 14 residues. Trimming shortened V by 0 bases and J by 4 bases, and 5 bases separated the two germline ends. The germline V gene encodes CDR1 SGHDT and CDR2 YYEEEE.

This CDR3 is CASSQDAGTGNTIYF. CDR3 bases: TGTGCCAGCAGCCAAGATGCCGGGACCGGAAACACCATATATTTT. The chain has TRBV3-1 (or the pseudogene TRBV3-2) and TRBJ1-3; maybe TRBD1 (5 bases). The V and J ends lost 0 bases and 4 bases respectively, with 10 bases between them. The CDR3 is 15 amino acids. Germline CDR1 is LGHDT and CDR2 is YNNKEL (reference sequence).

The V gene is TRBV5-6, the J gene TRBJ1-5, with D perhaps matching TRBD1 (6 bases). Germline loops: CDR1 SGHDT, CDR2 YYEEEE. Trimming left V 4 bases short and J 6 bases short, with 14 bases between. This CDR3 comprises 14 residues. The CDR3 loop is CASSMGAGPQPQHF. DNA of the CDR3: TGTGCCAGCAGCATGGGGGCGGGCCCTCAGCCCCAGCATTTT.

The gene calls are TRBV7-2 and TRBJ1-1; unclear D gene. From germline, CDR1 is SGHTA and CDR2 FQGNSA. CDR3 size: 13 residues. V lost 6 bases and J lost 1, with 9 bases in between. CDR3 loop: CASSRNRNTEAFF. CDR3 nucleotide sequence: TGTGCCAGCAGTCGAAACAGGAACACTGAAGCTTTCTTT.

J is TRBJ2-3 and V is TRBV12-5; D is possibly TRBD2 (6 bases). Germline V gene data show CDR1 as LGHNT and CDR2 as FRNRAP. The V gene lost 4 bases and the J gene lost 1 base, with 15 bases spanning the gap. There are 16 residues in the CDR3. CDR3 region: CASGSPEGEGTDTQYF. The CDR3 DNA follows: TGTGCTAGTGGTTCGCCGGAGGGTGAGGGCACAGATACGCAGTATTTT.

This clone is a singleton in its sample. The chain uses TRBV6-5 and TRBJ2-6; tentative D call: TRBD1 (5 bases). The V and J ends lost 3 bases and 0 bases respectively, with 9 bases between them. Germline V gene data show CDR1 as MNHEY and CDR2 as SVGAGI. The CDR3 has 16 residues. CDR3 residues: CASSYPDSSGANVLTF. The CDR3 DNA reads as TGTGCCAGCAGTTATCCCGACAGCTCTGGGGCCAACGTCCTGACTTTC.